The 7 T cell receptor beta chains below were found in one sample sequenced in a study of blood T cell repertoires in COVID-19 (dated by TCRdb to the early 2020s). The library was generated by the immunoSEQ multiplex PCR assay. The clones in this table, taken by TCRdb from immuneACCESS, are in-frame only. Not every clone is retained; where verified, under half of the shortfall comes from an unresolved V gene, and the cause of the rest is unknown. The sample records over 75,000 clones, 85% to 90% of which are singletons. The biggest ten clones account for roughly 4.2% of the sample. Source material: peripheral blood. The receptors shown here come from a human donor with COVID-19, enrolled during active disease. The donor label of this sample is uncertain.

The genes are TRBV19 and TRBJ1-5, with D possibly matching TRBD1 (6 bases). V was trimmed by 3 bases and J by 0 bases, leaving 21 bases between them. This CDR3 region has 19 residues. Germline-derived CDR1 and CDR2 are LNHDA and SQIVND (reference sequence). CDR3 DNA sequence: TGTGCCAGTAGTATGGTTCGGGTTGGGGCAGGGGATAGCAATCAGCCCCAGCATTTT. Its translation: CASSMVRVGAGDSNQPQHF.

The V call is TRBV6-5, the J call TRBJ1-2; D is possibly TRBD1 (5 bases). The CDR3 sequence is 14 residues long. Germline loops: CDR1 MNHEY, CDR2 SVGAGI. The V end was cut by 2 bases, the J end by 5 bases, with 12 bases between. This chain's CDR3 is CASSYTYTGYGYTF. The CDR3 region has the DNA TGTGCCAGCAGTTACACTTATACAGGATATGGCTACACCTTC.

CDR3 amino acids: CASSDSWTGASYEQYF. The CDR3 nucleotides are TGTGCCAGCAGTGACTCGTGGACAGGGGCGTCCTACGAGCAGTACTTC. The rearrangement joins TRBV6-4 to TRBJ2-7; 9 positions match TRBD1. CDR1 MRHNA and CDR2 SNTAGT come from the germline V gene. V lost 0 bases, J lost 1 base, and 4 bases stayed unmatched. The CDR3 totals 16 residues.

V usage is TRBV11-3 and J usage is TRBJ2-1, with TRBD1 as a possible D gene (5 bases). Germline CDR1 and CDR2: SGHNT and YENEEA. This CDR3 comprises 13 residues. V was pared by 2 bases and J by 4 bases, with 6 bases between. CDR3 nucleotides: TGTGCCAGCAGCTTACGACAGTACAATGAGCAGTTCTTC. This gives the protein CASSLRQYNEQFF.

This CDR3 is CATSDFPSPGGDNQPQHF. DNA for the CDR3: TGTGCCACCAGTGATTTTCCCTCCCCGGGTGGTGACAATCAGCCCCAGCATTTT. V and J are TRBV24-1 and TRBJ1-5; no clear D. The CDR3 runs 18 residues. Trimming cost V 1 base and J 3 bases, with 18 bases left between them. CDR1 is KGHDR, CDR2 SFDVKD, per germline.

The chain employs TRBV19 and TRBJ1-2; a weak D match, TRBD1 (5 bases). V was cut by 3 bases and J by 4 bases, with 12 bases left in between. Germline assignment: CDR1 LNHDA and CDR2 SQIVND (reference sequence). This CDR3 is built from 14 residues. This CDR3 is CASSISTDAYGYTF. CDR3 nucleotide sequence: TGTGCCAGTAGTATCTCGACAGACGCCTATGGCTACACCTTC. Supplemented by reference TRBV19 and TRBJ1-2, the full variable domain reads DGGITQSPKYLFRKEGQNVTLSCEQNLNHDAMYWYRQDPGQGLRLIYYSQIVNDFQKGDIAEGYSVSREKKESFPLTVTSAQKNPTAFYLCASSISTDAYGYTFGSGTRLTVV.

The chain is built from TRBV6-6 and TRBJ2-2; 7 nucleotides align to TRBD1. From germline, CDR1 is MNHNY and CDR2 SVGAGI (reference sequence). The CDR3 covers 16 residues. V trimming: 6 bases; J trimming: 2 bases; junction bases outside the gene matches: 9. The CDR3: CASRRDRDPNTGELFF. CDR3 sequence (DNA): TGTGCCAGCAGAAGAGACAGGGACCCAAACACCGGGGAGCTGTTTTTT.